The source of this TCR beta chain is a study of post-analysis software for immune sequencing data (dated by TCRdb to the mid-2010s). In terms of the full investigation: Recorded disease courses included relapsing-remitting, secondary progressive and progressive-relapsing multiple sclerosis, with some patients lacking subtype annotation. The patient repertoires were compared against 10 to 12 previously published healthy control repertoires obtained from donors aged roughly 6 to 25 years. A subset of samples was prepared in parallel using single-end sample barcoding, then pooled and co-amplified after Illumina adapter ligation.

Note on this clonotype: It has no known antigen specificity. No base-level quality is on record; no much larger clone is a single base apart.

TCR beta repertoires were profiled from peripheral blood of roughly 13 young patients with multiple sclerosis to demonstrate the VDJtools post-analysis software. The multiple sclerosis patients were children and adolescents ranging in age from about 6 to 17 years. The library was generated by PCR. The instrument was an Illumina HiSeq 2500. To reduce PCR and sequencing biases, unique molecular identifiers were built into the TCR beta cDNA libraries. Per 1 to 10 million input T cells, approximately 500,000 cDNA molecules were obtained, such that each molecule approximated one T cell. The patient libraries were prepared and sequenced with the same protocol used for the earlier healthy control dataset. Within a given batch, samples were prepared together, multiplexed and sequenced on the same HiSeq lane. Per the authors' processing: MIGEC handled the raw barcoded reads, throwing out single-read molecular identifier groups before consensus assembly and CDR3 extraction. VDJtools was used for post-analysis of the clonotype tables, and diversity was normalized by down-sampling every dataset to the size of the smallest sample. Repertoire overlap clustering matched CDR3 amino acid but not nucleotide sequences to correct batch-related cross-sample contamination. TCRdb reworked the public reads: Q25 trimming with fastp, MiXCR clone assembly, productive beta chains retained. Rows with one shared CDR3 protein collapse into an entry with the most common genes and DNA. The V and J calls here are based on TCRdb, not the publication. In all, the sample holds under 200,000 distinct CDR3 sequences, and over 25% of those were seen once. The ten largest clonotypes hold roughly 3.4% of the sample.

Points the paper makes about the study in general: Patients showed significantly higher frequencies than controls for five TRBV segments, among them TRBV5-6, TRBV5-1 and TRBV20-1. The multiple sclerosis patient group was slightly younger than the control group. Direct clustering with F measure showed strong co-clustering of samples prepared in the same batch, prompting a batch-effect correction. Significantly lower normalized Chao1 diversity was found in multiple sclerosis patients than in controls, suggesting substantial peripheral T-cell clonal expansion.

Inclusive of the bounding cysteine and phenylalanine, the CDR3 is 12 residues long. Here the CDR3 DNA is all that survives: 36 bases in frame from base 1. V is cut by 0 bases and J by 7 bases, and the space between the germline ends is 6 bases. The germline V gene encodes CDR1 SGHTA and CDR2 FQGNSA. The chain couples TRBV7-2 to TRBJ1-1; no D segment can be confidently identified. The sequencing sample was made of blood. The TCR comes from a girl under 18 with multiple sclerosis. The CDR3 protein: CASSLAGFEAFF. The DNA sequence follows: TGTGCCAGCAGCTTAGCAGGGTTTGAAGCTTTCTTT.